The 31 T cell receptor beta chains reported below all come from one sample, sequenced in a study of T cells expressing NK-cell markers. TCRdb re-analyzed the 5' RACE reads; it lists each CDR3 protein once, without DNA. The listing records approximately 15,000 distinct CDR3 sequences. Sequenced sample: blood T cells: a sorted CD56 or NKG2C T cell subset, CD4+ or CD8+ T cells, or bulk PBMC T cells (not recorded which). Receptors originate from a man aged 18 to 70 in good health.

This CDR3 is CASSTSGNQPQHF. V and J are TRBV12-3 or TRBV12-4 and TRBJ1-5. The CDR3 consists of 13 residues.

The chain employs TRBV20-1 and TRBJ2-7; TCRdb selects TRBD2, and the lack of DNA leaves this call unchecked. CDR3 length: 14 amino acids. From germline, CDR1 is DFQATT and CDR2 SNEGSKA (reference sequence). CDR3 sequence reads: CSATIAQGGNEQYF.

The chain couples TRBV20-1 to TRBJ2-1; the D call from TCRdb, TRBD2, cannot be confirmed without DNA. This CDR3 has 14 residues. The germline V gene encodes CDR1 DFQATT and CDR2 SNEGSKA (reference sequence). The chain's CDR3 is CSAGTSGSYNEQFF.

The chain has TRBV12-3 or TRBV12-4 and TRBJ2-4; TCRdb's D call, TRBD1, is unchecked because there is no DNA. The CDR3 runs 13 residues. The CDR3 region is CASSWDVSSIQYF.

The V gene is TRBV11-1, the J gene TRBJ2-5; TCRdb gives TRBD1 as the D gene, but with no DNA this cannot be confirmed. The CDR3 contains 11 residues. The germline gives CDR1 SGHAT, CDR2 FQDESV (reference sequence). CDR3: CASSLGGTQYF.

The chain uses TRBV12-3 or TRBV12-4 and TRBJ2-1; TCRdb lists TRBD2, though no DNA is available to test this call. CDR3 length: 15 residues. The CDR3 sequence: CASRPLAGAYNEQFF.

V gene TRBV10-3 combines with J gene TRBJ2-5; the TCRdb call, TRBD1, lacks DNA for checking. CDR3 length: 11 amino acids. Germline CDR1 and CDR2: ENHRY and SYGVKD. CDR3 loop: CASAGEETQYF.

This chain uses TRBV7-2 with TRBJ2-7; TCRdb's D call of TRBD1 is untestable without DNA. This CDR3 has 15 residues. Germline V lookup: CDR1 SGHTA, CDR2 FQGNSA. CDR3 protein: CASSLEETETYEQYF.

The chain joins TRBV13 to TRBJ2-1. CDR3 length: 11 residues. The V gene's germline CDR1 is PRHDT and CDR2 FYEKMQ (reference sequence). The CDR3 reads CASSWGNEQFF. The variable domain in full, completed from reference TRBV13 and TRBJ2-1, reads AAGVIQSPRHLIKEKRETATLKCYPIPRHDTVYWYQQGPGQDPQFLISFYEKMQSDKGSIPDRFSAQQFSDYHSELNMSSLELGDSALYFCASSWGNEQFFGPGTRLTVL.

The chain joins TRBV6-1 to TRBJ2-7; TCRdb's D gene call, TRBD2, goes unchecked for lack of DNA. Looked up from germline, CDR1 is MNHNS and CDR2 is SASEGT. The CDR3 sequence is 15 residues long. The CDR3 region is CASSEATSGRYEQYF.

This chain connects TRBV5-1 to TRBJ2-5. Germline-derived CDR1 and CDR2 are SGHRS and YFSETQ. The CDR3 length is 13 residues. The CDR3 loop reads CASSLGSGETQYF.

The chain joins TRBV20-1 to TRBJ1-3; TCRdb designates TRBD1, a call that cannot be tested without DNA. CDR1 is DFQATT and CDR2 is SNEGSKA in the germline V gene (reference sequence). The CDR3 spans 14 residues. The chain's CDR3 is CSARRGSAGNTIYF.

This chain uses TRBV5-1 with TRBJ1-2; lacking DNA, the TRBD1 call made by TCRdb goes unchecked. Per germline, CDR1 SGHRS and CDR2 YFSETQ. CDR3 length: 13 amino acids. CDR3 amino acids: CASRSTGIYGYTF.

This chain connects TRBV30 to TRBJ1-1; the D call of TRBD1 rests on TCRdb alone, since no DNA is present to check it. In germline, CDR1 is GTSNPN, CDR2 SVGIG (reference sequence). The CDR3 spans 15 residues. The CDR3 here is CAWSPGPGRGTEAFF.

V and J are TRBV12-3 or TRBV12-4 and TRBJ1-2. The CDR3 runs 13 residues. CDR3 in amino acids: CASSTEFNYGYTF.

This chain uses TRBV5-4 with TRBJ2-4. This CDR3 comprises 15 residues. Germline V gene sequence: CDR1 SGHNT, CDR2 YYREEE (reference sequence). CDR3 sequence: CASSPDYVAKNIQYF.

Here the CDR3 reads CASSSTLRDYYNEQFF. This chain joins TRBV25-1 and TRBJ2-1. The germline gives CDR1 MGHDK, CDR2 SYGVNS. This CDR3 has 16 amino acids.

V usage is TRBV29-1 and J usage is TRBJ2-7; TCRdb's D gene call, TRBD2, goes unchecked for lack of DNA. Germline assignment: CDR1 SQVTM and CDR2 ANQGSEA. The CDR3 loop spans 14 amino acids. Here the CDR3 reads CSVGSLGTPYEQYF.

The chain has TRBV7-6 and TRBJ2-5. CDR1 is SGHVS and CDR2 is FNYEAQ in the germline V gene. This CDR3 comprises 11 residues. CDR3 amino acids: CASSNEETQYF.

The V and J genes are TRBV7-9 and TRBJ1-5. Germline-derived CDR1 and CDR2 are SEHNR and FQNEAQ (reference sequence). This CDR3 spans 14 amino acids. CDR3 amino acids: CASSLSVSDQPQHF.

This chain connects TRBV12-3 or TRBV12-4 to TRBJ2-2; TCRdb returns TRBD1, unconfirmable since there is no DNA. The length of the CDR3 is 13 residues. This CDR3 reads CASSFVGAGELFF.

J is TRBJ2-7 and V is TRBV20-1; TCRdb picks TRBD1, but there is no DNA to check that call. Per germline, CDR1 DFQATT and CDR2 SNEGSKA (reference sequence). The CDR3 has 14 amino acids. This CDR3 reads CSARYDRPNYEQYF.

The V gene is TRBV10-3, the J gene TRBJ2-1; TCRdb indicates TRBD2, and absent DNA this call remains unverified. This CDR3 contains 13 residues. Germline CDR1 and CDR2: ENHRY and SYGVKD. The CDR3: CAISENTRNEQFF.

V and J are TRBV5-1 and TRBJ2-2; TCRdb's D call, TRBD2, is unchecked because there is no DNA. Germline V lookup: CDR1 SGHRS, CDR2 YFSETQ. The CDR3 consists of 14 residues. CDR3 sequence: CASGTSGHTGELFF.

The chain couples TRBV20-1 to TRBJ2-7; TCRdb designates TRBD1, a call that cannot be tested without DNA. This CDR3 has 16 amino acids. Germline assignment: CDR1 DFQATT and CDR2 SNEGSKA (reference sequence). The CDR3: CSAASLPGQVSYEQYF.

The chain combines TRBV27 with TRBJ2-5; the D call of TRBD2 rests on TCRdb alone, since no DNA is present to check it. Germline V gene lookup returns CDR1 MNHEY and CDR2 SMNVEV (reference sequence). There are 13 residues in the CDR3. The CDR3: CASRDYRGETQYF.

The V gene is TRBV5-6, the J gene TRBJ2-7; the D call from TCRdb, TRBD2, cannot be confirmed without DNA. The germline CDR1 and CDR2 sequences are SGHDT and YYEEEE. The CDR3 covers 16 residues. The CDR3 spells CASSASIGTWVYEQYF.

The chain links TRBV20-1 to TRBJ2-1; TCRdb's assignment of TRBD2 cannot be checked, as there is no DNA. CDR1 is DFQATT and CDR2 is SNEGSKA in the germline V gene (reference sequence). CDR3 length: 15 residues. The CDR3 loop is CSASDMTSGGNEQFF.

V is TRBV5-6 and J is TRBJ2-3; checking the TCRdb D call of TRBD1 is not possible without DNA. CDR1 is SGHDT, CDR2 YYEEEE, per germline. This CDR3 is built from 15 residues. The CDR3 loop reads CASSFDRVGTDTQYF.

The chain couples TRBV4-1 to TRBJ1-2. Per the germline V gene, CDR1 is MGHRA and CDR2 is YSYEKL. The CDR3 runs 14 residues. CDR3 sequence reads: CASSQGAANYGYTF.

This rearrangement joins TRBV7-2 to TRBJ1-6. Germline values: CDR1 SGHTA, CDR2 FQGNSA. The CDR3 sequence is 14 residues long. CDR3 in amino acids: CASNVSGGNSPLHF.